This T cell receptor beta chain was captured in a study of T cell responses to AZD1222 COVID-19 vaccine. Study-level points and caveats: Spike-specific TCR breadth and depth both grew after two AZD1222 doses.

Clones were read by immunoSEQ multiplex PCR, and TCRdb kept only the in-frame ones, dropping some. The sample has about 180,000 clones; about 90% are singletons. Details on this clone: The antigen is unknown.

Germline lookup yields CDR1 SGHRS and CDR2 YFSETQ. The CDR3 covers 15 residues. The V and J ends lost 4 bases and 9 bases respectively, with 20 bases between them. Sequenced material: peripheral blood, taken 28 days after the second AZD1222 dose. This TCR came from an adult who received the AZD1222 COVID-19 vaccine. The chain employs TRBV5-1 and TRBJ2-1; D may correspond to TRBD1 or TRBD2 (5 bases each). The CDR3 region is CASSVDGTLFSEQFF. In DNA form, the CDR3 reads TGCGCCAGCAGCGTGGACGGGACCTTGTTCAGTGAGCAGTTCTTC.